Below are 2 T cell receptor beta chains sequenced from a single sample in a study of chemoradiotherapy in HPV16-positive cancers (dated by TCRdb to between 2021 and 2023). The method behind the library was the immunoSEQ multiplex PCR assay. TCRdb's version of the immuneACCESS table is confined to in-frame rearrangements and falls short of the full clone set. An unresolved V gene accounts for under half of the shortfall where checked; the remainder is of unknown origin. The sample records some 70,000 clones, about 90% of which are singletons. Around 4.4% of the sample is taken by the ten largest. This sample comprised blood, obtained from a patient who underwent chemoradiotherapy. These receptors were obtained from a human donor with HPV-associated anogenital cancer.

J is TRBJ2-7 and V is TRBV30; the D call may be TRBD1 or TRBD2 (6 bases each). This CDR3 comprises 15 residues. Germline CDR1 and CDR2: GTSNPN and SVGIG (reference sequence). Trimming shortened V by 3 bases and J by 1 base, and 16 bases separated the two germline ends. CDR3: CAWSPRRGWSYEQYF. CDR3 sequence (DNA): TGTGCCTGGAGCCCTCGGAGGGGGTGGTCCTACGAGCAGTACTTC.

The chain couples TRBV19 to TRBJ1-2; D may be TRBD1 (5 bases). CDR1 and CDR2 (germline): LNHDA, SQIVND (reference sequence). V lost 2 bases, J lost 3 bases, and 10 bases lay in between. The CDR3 sequence is 14 residues long. Here the CDR3 DNA reads TGTGCCAGTAGTATAAGGGACCGCTACTATGGCTACACCTTC. The encoded protein is CASSIRDRYYGYTF.